What follows are 25 T cell receptor beta chains derived from one specimen sequenced in a study of blood T cell repertoires in COVID-19. Repertoires were generated with immunoSEQ multiplex PCR, while TCRdb's copy carries only in-frame clones and drops some. The sample consists of some 200,000 clones, about nine tenths of them appearing once. Sequenced sample: PBMCs or T cells enriched from blood (not recorded which). The receptors shown here come from a woman between 40 and 50 years old with acute COVID-19.

J is TRBJ2-1 and V is TRBV19, with 7 bases that match TRBD2. Germline CDR1 reads LNHDA; CDR2 reads SQIVND (reference sequence). Trimming cost V 5 bases and J 5 bases; bases outside gene matches: 6. The CDR3 totals 14 residues. CDR3 amino acids: CASSGRRGDNEQFF. For the CDR3, the DNA is TGTGCCAGTAGTGGTCGCCGGGGGGACAATGAGCAGTTCTTC.

The CDR3 DNA is TGTGCCAGCAGCCCGGGACAGGGGGCCAGCACTGAAGCTTTCTTT. This encodes CASSPGQGASTEAFF. The chain has TRBV7-9 and TRBJ1-1; 12 bases are a match to TRBD1. The CDR3 covers 15 residues. Trimming cost V 5 bases and J 4 bases; bases outside gene matches: 5. Germline V CDR1 and CDR2: SEHNR, FQNEAQ (reference sequence).

The chain has TRBV2 and TRBJ1-2; tentative D call: TRBD1 (6 bases). Germline-derived CDR1 and CDR2 are SNHLY and FYNNEI. V lost 5 bases and J lost 3, with 10 bases in between. The CDR3 consists of 13 residues. CDR3 amino acids: CASSPRTDYGYTF. DNA for the CDR3: TGTGCCAGCAGTCCTAGGACAGACTATGGCTACACCTTC.

The chain carries TRBV19 and TRBJ1-1, with 7 bases that match TRBD1. The CDR3 is made up of 15 amino acids. Germline V gives CDR1 LNHDA, CDR2 SQIVND (reference sequence). V was pared by 4 bases and J by 6 bases, with 11 bases of the junction left unmatched. CDR3 nucleotides: TGTGCCAGTAGTAGAGAACAGGGGCCCGTTTCTGAAGCTTTCTTT. This sequence encodes CASSREQGPVSEAFF.

V is TRBV2 and J is TRBJ2-7; 9 bases match TRBD1. The CDR3 consists of 16 residues. The germline V gene has CDR1 SNHLY and CDR2 FYNNEI. The trim removed 6 bases at V and 3 bases at J, leaving 12 bases unmatched. The CDR3 DNA reads TGTGCCAGCAGGAAACAGGGGGCCTCCAGACTCTACGAGCAGTACTTC. This encodes CASRKQGASRLYEQYF.

The chain recombines TRBV4-2 with TRBJ1-4; D might be TRBD1 (6 bases). V gave up 2 bases and J gave up 8 bases, with 12 bases separating them. The germline V gene encodes CDR1 LGHNA and CDR2 YNFKEQ. There are 14 residues in the CDR3. The CDR3 nucleotides are TGTGCCAGCAGCCAATTCCAGGACAGCGAAAAACTGTTTTTT. This encodes CASSQFQDSEKLFF.

This clone was picked up a small number of times. This chain joins TRBV4-1 and TRBJ1-6, with 9 bases identical to TRBD1. The V gene end was trimmed by 1 base and the J gene end by 9 bases; junction bases not matched to a gene: 10. This CDR3 has 17 residues. The germline CDR1 and CDR2 sequences are MGHRA and YSYEKL. CDR3 nucleotides: TGCGCCAGCAGCCAAGCAACGGGACAGGGAGTCCGTTCACCCCTCCACTTT. Translated: CASSQATGQGVRSPLHF.

The chain links TRBV19 to TRBJ1-2; a possible D gene is TRBD1 (6 bases). There are 12 residues in the CDR3. From germline, CDR1 is LNHDA and CDR2 SQIVND (reference sequence). V lost 10 bases and J lost 4, with 13 bases in between. As DNA, the CDR3 is TGTGCCACTCGACAGGCCCCCTATGGCTACACCTTC. Protein product: CATRQAPYGYTF. The full variable domain, with the rest looked up from reference TRBV19 and TRBJ1-2, is DGGITQSPKYLFRKEGQNVTLSCEQNLNHDAMYWYRQDPGQGLRLIYYSQIVNDFQKGDIAEGYSVSREKKESFPLTVTSAQKNPTAFYLCATRQAPYGYTFGSGTRLTVV.

The table lists this clone with a count of one. The rearrangement joins TRBV5-1 to TRBJ1-4, with no clear D. Deletions cut 4 bases from V and 8 bases from J, with 18 bases between. Germline-derived CDR1 and CDR2 are SGHRS and YFSETQ. The CDR3 runs to 15 residues. CDR3 sequence reads: CASSAEAASREKLFF. The CDR3 DNA follows: TGCGCCAGCAGCGCCGAAGCGGCTTCGCGGGAAAAACTGTTTTTT.

The gene calls are TRBV2 and TRBJ1-3; no definite D call. V was shortened by 5 bases and J by 4 bases, with 21 bases between the two germline ends. Germline V lookup: CDR1 SNHLY, CDR2 FYNNEI. The CDR3 runs to 17 residues. CDR3 in amino acids: CASSQPLSTTRGNTIYF. The DNA for the CDR3 is TGTGCCAGCAGTCAACCCCTTTCAACGACGAGGGGAAACACCATATATTTT.

This chain connects TRBV27 to TRBJ1-2; 7 bases align to TRBD1. CDR1 and CDR2 from the germline V gene are MNHEY and SMNVEV (reference sequence). The length of the CDR3 is 17 residues. V shed 5 bases and J 7 bases; nucleotides not matched to a gene: 19. The CDR3 loop reads CASSPRHDRVVTVGYTF. In nucleotides, the CDR3 is TGTGCCAGCAGTCCAAGACATGACAGGGTCGTTACAGTTGGCTACACCTTC.

Comment on this clone: Other nucleotide sequences from this sample produce the same CDR3. The chain employs TRBV19 and TRBJ1-3, with D possibly TRBD1 on 6 matching bases. V lost 3 bases and J 4 bases, leaving 7 bases between the germline ends. Looked up from germline, CDR1 is LNHDA and CDR2 is SQIVND (reference sequence). The CDR3 contains 13 residues. CDR3 nucleotides: TGTGCCAGTAGTATCACAGGGGGAAACACCATATATTTT. It translates to CASSITGGNTIYF.

The rearrangement links TRBV7-8 to TRBJ2-5, with D possibly being TRBD2 (7 bases). Germline CDR1 SGHVS, CDR2 FQNEAQ. This CDR3 is built from 16 residues. Trimming took off 2 bases at V and 5 bases at J, with 18 bases between the two ends. The CDR3 coding sequence is TGTGCCAGCAGCTTACGTAGGGGGGGGGCGCGGGAGACCCAGTACTTC. Its protein product is CASSLRRGGARETQYF.

The chain is built from TRBV4-1 and TRBJ1-1, with TRBD1 matching over 8 bases. Germline-derived CDR1 and CDR2 are MGHRA and YSYEKL. The V and J ends lost 1 base and 3 bases, in that order; junction bases with no gene match: 7. The length of the CDR3 is 16 residues. The CDR3 region has the DNA TGCGCCAGCAGCCAAGGGGTGACAGGGGTGGACACTGAAGCTTTCTTT. Protein sequence: CASSQGVTGVDTEAFF.

The chain is built from TRBV9 and TRBJ2-3; no clear D. This CDR3 has 14 amino acids. Trimming removed 2 bases from V and 6 bases from J, with 13 bases in between. In germline, CDR1 is SGDLS, CDR2 YYNGEE. CDR3 protein: CASSVLNTMDTQYF. The CDR3 DNA reads TGTGCCAGCAGCGTCCTAAATACCATGGATACGCAGTATTTT.

This clone was counted only a few times. The chain is built from TRBV27 and TRBJ1-3, with 7 bases fitting TRBD1. V lost 8 bases, J lost 4 bases, and 5 bases stayed unmatched. Per germline, CDR1 MNHEY and CDR2 SMNVEV (reference sequence). CDR3 length equals 13 residues. DNA for the CDR3: TGTGCCAGCGGACAGACAGGGGGAAACACCATATATTTT. This translates into CASGQTGGNTIYF.

J is TRBJ2-1 and V is TRBV19; 7 nucleotides align to TRBD2. The length of the CDR3 is 15 residues. CDR1 and CDR2 (germline): LNHDA, SQIVND (reference sequence). V trimming: 3 bases; J trimming: 2 bases; junction bases outside the gene matches: 4. CDR3 coding DNA: TGTGCCAGTAGTATTTCGGGGGGAACCTACAATGAGCAGTTCTTC. Its translation: CASSISGGTYNEQFF.

The chain has TRBV21-1 and TRBJ2-7; the D segment call TRBD1 is taken from the table without a DNA check. TRBV21-1 is flagged as a pseudogene. This CDR3 has 12 amino acids. The CDR3 sequence is CASLGQIYEQYV. DNA for the CDR3: TGTGCCAGCCTCGGACAGATCTACGAGCAGTACGTC.

The chain couples TRBV5-1 to TRBJ1-6, with 7 nucleotides matching TRBD1. Germline lookup yields CDR1 SGHRS and CDR2 YFSETQ. The length of the CDR3 is 17 residues. With 3 bases clipped from V and 0 bases from J, the junction kept 6 bases outside the gene matches. CDR3 DNA: TGCGCCAGCAGCTATGGACAGGCGAGCTCCTATAATTCACCCCTCCACTTT. This gives the protein CASSYGQASSYNSPLHF.

The CDR3 loop reads CASSSGSIDGKTYEQYF. The CDR3 bases are TGTGCCAGCAGCTCGGGAAGCATTGACGGAAAGACTTACGAGCAGTACTTC. This chain links TRBV6-4 with TRBJ2-7; perhaps TRBD2 as D (5 bases). There are 17 residues in the CDR3. The germline V and J ends were trimmed by 6 bases and 4 bases, with 25 bases remaining between them. Germline V gene sequence: CDR1 MRHNA, CDR2 SNTAGT.

The genes are TRBV9 and TRBJ1-2, with D maybe TRBD1 (5 bases). The V end was cut by 2 bases, the J end by 8 bases, with 16 bases between. Germline V lookup: CDR1 SGDLS, CDR2 YYNGEE. This CDR3 contains 14 residues. CDR3 amino acids: CASSVSTVLSGYTF. For the CDR3, the DNA is TGTGCCAGCAGCGTTTCGACAGTCCTTTCGGGCTACACCTTC.

The chain has TRBV7-8 and TRBJ1-2, with 7 nucleotides matching TRBD1. CDR3 length: 15 amino acids. V shed 5 bases, J shed 2 bases, and the junction held 8 bases outside the gene matches. CDR1 and CDR2 (germline): SGHVS, FQNEAQ. Written as DNA, the CDR3 is TGTGCCAGCAGCCCGGACGGGACAGCCAACTATGGCTACACCTTC. Its translation: CASSPDGTANYGYTF. The entire variable domain, with the rest obtained from reference TRBV7-8 and TRBJ1-2, is as follows: GAGVSQSPRYKVAKRGQDVALRCDPISGHVSLFWYQQALGQGPEFLTYFQNEAQLDKSGLPSDRFFAERPEGSVSTLKIQRTQQEDSAVYLCASSPDGTANYGYTFGSGTRLTVV.

This clone was counted once. This rearrangement joins TRBV12-3 or TRBV12-4 to TRBJ1-5; D is undetermined. With 5 bases removed from V and 6 bases from J, the gap between germline ends came to 8 bases. CDR3 size: 12 residues. CDR3 DNA: TGTGCCAGCAGTCCTTGGAGTCAGCCCCAGCATTTT. Its protein product is CASSPWSQPQHF.

The chain uses TRBV7-6 and TRBJ1-1, with a possible D match to TRBD1 (5 bases). CDR1 SGHVS and CDR2 FNYEAQ come from the germline V gene. The CDR3 runs to 13 residues. Trimming left V 4 bases short and J 4 bases short, with 10 bases between. The DNA of the CDR3 is TGTGCCAGCAGCTCTGGACAAAGCACTGAAGCTTTCTTT. Translation gives CASSSGQSTEAFF.

The CDR3 DNA reads as TGTGCCAGCAGTCTCGTCCCGAACACTGAAGCTTTCTTT. Translated, it gives CASSLVPNTEAFF. The rearrangement joins TRBV6-5 to TRBJ1-1, with unresolved D. There are 13 residues in the CDR3. V dropped 5 bases and J dropped 1 base, with 8 bases sitting between them. In germline, CDR1 is MNHEY, CDR2 SVGAGI.